These 8 T cell receptor beta chains came from one sample sequenced in a study of cytomegalovirus exposure and HLA in healthy donors. PCR involved 60 Vbeta and 13 Jbeta primers. Some clones are missing from TCRdb's copy, which holds only in-frame ones; the method was immunoSEQ multiplex PCR. This table holds approximately 120,000 clones, about three quarters found once. Sequencing input: PBMCs. The receptors were gathered from a man aged 25 to 40 in good health and CMV-seronegative.

V gene TRBV14 combines with J gene TRBJ2-3, with 12 positions matching TRBD2. V was clipped by 3 bases and J by 9 bases; unmatched bases: 4. CDR1 and CDR2 (germline): SGHDN, FVKESK. This CDR3 has 14 residues. The CDR3 protein is CASSHASGGATQYF. The CDR3, as DNA: TGTGCCAGCAGCCATGCTAGCGGGGGGGCAACGCAGTATTTT. The whole variable domain, remainder taken from reference TRBV14 and TRBJ2-3, is EAGVTQFPSHSVIEKGQTVTLRCDPISGHDNLYWYRRVMGKEIKFLLHFVKESKQDESGMPNNRFLAERTGGTYSTLKVQPAELEDSGVYFCASSHASGGATQYFGPGTRLTVL.

This clone was detected only a few times. The CDR3: CASTTLPLGASNEKLFF. The CDR3 nucleotides read TGTGCCAGCACCACTTTACCTTTGGGGGCCTCAAATGAAAAACTGTTTTTT. The J gene is TRBJ1-4, the V gene TRBV27; D might be TRBD1 (6 bases). From germline, CDR1 is MNHEY and CDR2 SMNVEV (reference sequence). V was pared by 7 bases and J by 5 bases, with 23 bases between. The length of the CDR3 is 17 residues.

CDR3 nucleotides: TGTGCCAGCAGTTCCACCGGGACTAGCGACTACAATGAGCAGTTCTTC. This encodes CASSSTGTSDYNEQFF. The chain joins TRBV27 to TRBJ2-1; 10 bases line up with TRBD2. V gave up 4 bases and J gave up 3 bases; unmatched junction bases: 6. From germline, CDR1 is MNHEY and CDR2 SMNVEV (reference sequence). CDR3 length: 16 residues.

V is TRBV27 and J is TRBJ2-7, with D maybe TRBD1 (6 bases). Germline lookup yields CDR1 MNHEY and CDR2 SMNVEV (reference sequence). This CDR3 has 15 amino acids. V lost 8 bases, J lost 2 bases, and 19 bases lay in between. In DNA form, the CDR3 reads TGTGCCAGCTGTGGGGGCGCGTCATGCCCCTACGAGCAGTACTTC. Its protein is CASCGGASCPYEQYF.

This chain uses TRBV5-4 with TRBJ2-5; D ambiguous. The ends were cut back, 2 bases at V and 9 bases at J, with 8 bases in the middle. Germline V gene lookup returns CDR1 SGHNT and CDR2 YYREEE (reference sequence). The CDR3 is made up of 11 amino acids. Here the CDR3 reads CASSFSTAQYF. The CDR3 region has the DNA TGTGCCAGCAGCTTTTCCACGGCCCAGTACTTC.

The rearrangement links TRBV6-1 to TRBJ2-2; possible D gene TRBD2, 7 bases. The CDR3 contains 14 residues. Between the trimmed V and J ends, which lost 7 bases and 6 bases, there was a span of 15 bases. The germline gives CDR1 MNHNS, CDR2 SASEGT. The CDR3 here is CASISGGSSGELFF. CDR3 DNA: TGTGCCAGCATCTCGGGGGGCAGCTCCGGGGAGCTGTTTTTT.

CDR3 region: CASRHRQGGEQYF. In nucleotides, the CDR3 is TGTGCCAGCAGACACCGACAGGGAGGAGAGCAGTACTTC. This chain joins TRBV9 and TRBJ2-7, with D possibly matching TRBD1 (7 bases). This CDR3 has 13 residues. The germline V gene has CDR1 SGDLS and CDR2 YYNGEE. The V and J ends lost 5 bases and 7 bases respectively, with 16 bases between them.

V gene TRBV14 combines with J gene TRBJ2-1; D possibly corresponds to TRBD1 (6 bases). The germline V and J ends were trimmed by 0 bases and 13 bases, with 16 bases remaining between them. The CDR3 loop spans 14 amino acids. Per germline, CDR1 SGHDN and CDR2 FVKESK. CDR3 in DNA: TGTGCCAGCAGCCAAGATTTTATGGGTGGGGGCCAGTTCTTC. It yields the protein CASSQDFMGGGQFF.